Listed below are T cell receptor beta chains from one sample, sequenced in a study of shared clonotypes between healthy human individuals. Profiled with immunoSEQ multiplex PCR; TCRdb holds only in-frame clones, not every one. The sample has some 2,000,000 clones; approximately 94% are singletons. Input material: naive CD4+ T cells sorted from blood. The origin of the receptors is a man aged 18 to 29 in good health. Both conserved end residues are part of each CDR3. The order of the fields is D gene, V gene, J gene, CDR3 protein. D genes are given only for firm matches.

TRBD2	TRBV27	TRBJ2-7	CASSRGRGAGLYEQYF
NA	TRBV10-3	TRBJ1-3	CAISEGNTIYF
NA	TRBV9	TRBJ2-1	CASSVATGNEQFF
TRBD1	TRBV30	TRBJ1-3	CAWGRDSNSGNTIYF
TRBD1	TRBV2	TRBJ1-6	CASSGRDSYNSPLHF
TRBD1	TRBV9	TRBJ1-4	CASSSGQGFLDNEKLFF
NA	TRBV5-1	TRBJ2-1	CASSLKLGGVRNSYNEQFF
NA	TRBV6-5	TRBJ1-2	CASSPRDYGYTF
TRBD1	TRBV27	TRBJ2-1	CASSSTGEHEQFF
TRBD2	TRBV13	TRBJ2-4	CASSLALALAKNIQYF
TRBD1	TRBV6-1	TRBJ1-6	CASTDRENSPIHF
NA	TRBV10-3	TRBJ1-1	CAISDDNRAAFF
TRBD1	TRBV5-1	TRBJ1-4	CASSFGQGMEKLFF
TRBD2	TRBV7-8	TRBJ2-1	CASSLAEGREGMRSEQFF
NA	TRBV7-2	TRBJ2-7	CASSYAAPYEQYF
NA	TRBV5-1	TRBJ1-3	CASRPVGSSGNTIYF
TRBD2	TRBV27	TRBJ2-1	CASSLSLLAGGYNEQFF
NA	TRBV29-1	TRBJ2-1	CSVEQGPSEQFF
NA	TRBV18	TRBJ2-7	CASSPQGEYEQYF
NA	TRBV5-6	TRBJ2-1	CASSLREGVRRNEQFF
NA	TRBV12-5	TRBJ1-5	CASGPGHKGGSQHF
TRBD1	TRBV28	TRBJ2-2	CASRRPGTGGSGELFF
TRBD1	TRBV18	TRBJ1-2	CASSPGQANYGYTF
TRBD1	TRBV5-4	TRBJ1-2	CASSLQGIRYGYTF
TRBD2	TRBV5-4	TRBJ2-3	CASSSRLAGDGDTQYF
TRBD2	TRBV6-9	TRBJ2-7	CASSPTSGSQNEQYF
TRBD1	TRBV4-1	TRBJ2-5	CASSPGQGRETQYF
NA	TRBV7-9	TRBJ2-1	CASSFERADNEQFF
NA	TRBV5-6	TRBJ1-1	CASSLDRSGEAFF